A single sample is the source of the 2 T cell receptor beta chains below, sequenced in a study of blood T cell repertoires in COVID-19. Some clones are missing from TCRdb's copy, which holds only in-frame ones; the method was immunoSEQ multiplex PCR. Of hundreds of thousands of clones listed, about 83% were seen once; the top ten hold 5.5% to 7.5%. Sequencing was done on a sample of PBMCs or T cells enriched from blood (not recorded which). The receptors here all came from a woman aged 40 to 50 who had recovered from COVID-19.

This rearrangement joins TRBV7-9 to TRBJ2-3, with a possible D match to TRBD1 (6 bases). Germline V gives CDR1 SEHNR, CDR2 FQNEAQ (reference sequence). Deletions cut 5 bases from V and 6 bases from J, with 12 bases between. The CDR3 length is 13 residues. In DNA, the CDR3 is TGTGCCAGCAGCCGCGATACAGGGGATACGCAGTATTTT. It specifies CASSRDTGDTQYF.

The chain joins TRBV9 to TRBJ2-1, with no clear D. The germline V gene has CDR1 SGDLS and CDR2 YYNGEE. The CDR3 length is 14 residues. Trimming took 2 bases from V and 0 from J, leaving 6 bases between them. CDR3 residues: CASSVSPSYNEQFF. In DNA form, the CDR3 reads TGTGCCAGCAGCGTCAGTCCCTCCTACAATGAGCAGTTCTTC.